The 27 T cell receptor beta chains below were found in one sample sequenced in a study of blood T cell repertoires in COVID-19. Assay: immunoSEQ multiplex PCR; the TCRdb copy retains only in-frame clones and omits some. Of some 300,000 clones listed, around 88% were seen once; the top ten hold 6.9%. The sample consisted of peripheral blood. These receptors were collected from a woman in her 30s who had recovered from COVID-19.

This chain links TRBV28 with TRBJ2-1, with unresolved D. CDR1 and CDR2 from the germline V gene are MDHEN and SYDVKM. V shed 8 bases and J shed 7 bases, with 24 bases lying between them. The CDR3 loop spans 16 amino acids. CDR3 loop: CASYSSDPRRLNEQFF. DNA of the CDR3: TGTGCCAGCTACTCCTCCGATCCCCGGCGGCTTAATGAGCAGTTCTTC.

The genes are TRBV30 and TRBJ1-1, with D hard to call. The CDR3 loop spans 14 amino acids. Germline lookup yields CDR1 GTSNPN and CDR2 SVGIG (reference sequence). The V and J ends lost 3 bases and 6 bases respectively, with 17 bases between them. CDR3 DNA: TGTGCCTGGAGGACCAGACACGCGTCGCCTGAAGCTTTCTTT. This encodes CAWRTRHASPEAFF.

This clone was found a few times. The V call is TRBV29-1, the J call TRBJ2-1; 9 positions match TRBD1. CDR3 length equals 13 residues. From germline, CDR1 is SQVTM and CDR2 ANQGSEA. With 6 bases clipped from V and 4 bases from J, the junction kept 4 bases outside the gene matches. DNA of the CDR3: TGCAGCGTGGACAGGGGTCTTTACAATGAGCAGTTCTTC. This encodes CSVDRGLYNEQFF.

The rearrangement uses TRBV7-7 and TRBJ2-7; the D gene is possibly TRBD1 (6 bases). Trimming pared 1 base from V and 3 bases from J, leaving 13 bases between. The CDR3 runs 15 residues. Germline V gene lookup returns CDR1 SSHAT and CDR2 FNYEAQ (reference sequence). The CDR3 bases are TGTGCCAGCAGCTTAGAACAGGGTAGTATCTACGAGCAGTACTTC. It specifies CASSLEQGSIYEQYF.

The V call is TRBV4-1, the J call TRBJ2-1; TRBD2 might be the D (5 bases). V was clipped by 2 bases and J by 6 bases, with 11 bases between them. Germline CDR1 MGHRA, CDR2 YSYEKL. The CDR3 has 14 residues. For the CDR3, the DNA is TGCGCCAGCAGCCAAATACTAGTAGCCAATGAGCAGTTCTTC. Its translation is CASSQILVANEQFF.

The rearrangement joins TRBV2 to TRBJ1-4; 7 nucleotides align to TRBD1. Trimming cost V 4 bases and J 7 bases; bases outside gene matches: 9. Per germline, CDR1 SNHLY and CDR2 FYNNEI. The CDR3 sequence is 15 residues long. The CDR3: CASSGAQGGGEKLFF. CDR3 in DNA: TGTGCCAGCAGTGGAGCCCAGGGGGGAGGTGAAAAACTGTTTTTT.

In nucleotides, the CDR3 is TGTGCCAGCAGCCCCATAGACAGGGCGGAGGGCTACACCTTC. Protein product: CASSPIDRAEGYTF. The chain employs TRBV28 and TRBJ1-2, with 7 positions matching TRBD1. V was pared by 6 bases and J by 8 bases, with 12 bases of the junction left unmatched. The CDR3 runs 14 residues. Germline V CDR1 and CDR2: MDHEN, SYDVKM.

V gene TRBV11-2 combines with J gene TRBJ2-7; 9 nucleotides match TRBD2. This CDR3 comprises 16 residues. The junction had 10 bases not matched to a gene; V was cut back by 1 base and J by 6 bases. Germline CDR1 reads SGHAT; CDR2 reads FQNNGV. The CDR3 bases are TGTGCCAGCAGCTTAGGGGGTGCTAGCGGGGCTCTCGAGCAGTACTTC. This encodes CASSLGGASGALEQYF.

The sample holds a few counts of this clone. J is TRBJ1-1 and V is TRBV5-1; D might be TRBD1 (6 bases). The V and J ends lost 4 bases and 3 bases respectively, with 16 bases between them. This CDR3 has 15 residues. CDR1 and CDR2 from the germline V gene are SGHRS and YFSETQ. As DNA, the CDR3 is TGCGCCAGCAGCCTTCAGGGGCTCGCGGACACTGAAGCTTTCTTT. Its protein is CASSLQGLADTEAFF.

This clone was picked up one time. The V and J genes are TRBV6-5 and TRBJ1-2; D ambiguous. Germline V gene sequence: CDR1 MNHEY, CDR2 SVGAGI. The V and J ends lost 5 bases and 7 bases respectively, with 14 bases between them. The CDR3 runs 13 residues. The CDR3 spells CASSPVTSGGYTF. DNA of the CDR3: TGTGCCAGCAGTCCGGTAACTTCCGGTGGCTACACCTTC.

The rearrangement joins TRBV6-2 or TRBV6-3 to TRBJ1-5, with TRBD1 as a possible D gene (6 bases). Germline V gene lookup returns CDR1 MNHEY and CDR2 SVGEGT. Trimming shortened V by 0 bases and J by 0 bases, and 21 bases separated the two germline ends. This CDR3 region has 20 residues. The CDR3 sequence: CASSYSMSRGGLHSNQPQHF. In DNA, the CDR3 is TGTGCCAGCAGTTACTCTATGTCCAGGGGTGGTCTTCATAGCAATCAGCCCCAGCATTTT.

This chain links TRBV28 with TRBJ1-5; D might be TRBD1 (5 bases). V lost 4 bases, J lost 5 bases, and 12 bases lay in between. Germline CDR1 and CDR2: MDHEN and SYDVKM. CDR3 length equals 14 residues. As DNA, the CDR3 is TGTGCCAGCAGTTATCAGGGTTTAGATCAGCCCCAGCATTTT. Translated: CASSYQGLDQPQHF.

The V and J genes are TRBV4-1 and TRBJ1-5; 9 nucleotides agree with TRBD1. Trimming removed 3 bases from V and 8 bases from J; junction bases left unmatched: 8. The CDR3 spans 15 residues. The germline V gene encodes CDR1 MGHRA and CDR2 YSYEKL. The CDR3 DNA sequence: TGCGCCAGCAGCCAGGTTGGGACAGGGAGCGAGCCCCAGCATTTT. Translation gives CASSQVGTGSEPQHF.

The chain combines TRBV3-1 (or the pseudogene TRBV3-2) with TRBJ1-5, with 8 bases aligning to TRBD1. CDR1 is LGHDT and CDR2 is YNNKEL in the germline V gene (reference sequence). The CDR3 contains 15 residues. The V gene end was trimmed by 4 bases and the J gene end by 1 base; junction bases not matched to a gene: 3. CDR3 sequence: CASSPRTGSNQPQHF. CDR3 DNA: TGTGCCAGCAGCCCCAGGACAGGGAGCAATCAGCCCCAGCATTTT.

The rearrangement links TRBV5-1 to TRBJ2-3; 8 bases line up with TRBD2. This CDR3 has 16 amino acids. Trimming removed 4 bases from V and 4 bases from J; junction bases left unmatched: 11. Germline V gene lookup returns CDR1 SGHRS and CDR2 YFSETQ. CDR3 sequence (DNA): TGCGCCAGCAGCCCGGCGATTAGCGGGGTCCCAGATACGCAGTATTTT. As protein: CASSPAISGVPDTQYF.

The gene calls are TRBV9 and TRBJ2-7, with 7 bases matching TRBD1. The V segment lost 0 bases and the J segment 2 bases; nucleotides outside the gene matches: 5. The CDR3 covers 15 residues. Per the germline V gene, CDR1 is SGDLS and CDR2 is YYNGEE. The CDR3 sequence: CASSVGQGRTYEQYF. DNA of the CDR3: TGTGCCAGCAGCGTAGGACAGGGACGAACCTACGAGCAGTACTTC.

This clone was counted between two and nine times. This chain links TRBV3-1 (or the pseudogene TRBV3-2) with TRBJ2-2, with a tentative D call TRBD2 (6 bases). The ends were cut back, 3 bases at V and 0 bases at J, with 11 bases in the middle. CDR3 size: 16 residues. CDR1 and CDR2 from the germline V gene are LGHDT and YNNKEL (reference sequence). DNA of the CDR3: TGTGCCAGCAGCCATTGGCGGGGTGCGAACACCGGGGAGCTGTTTTTT. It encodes CASSHWRGANTGELFF.

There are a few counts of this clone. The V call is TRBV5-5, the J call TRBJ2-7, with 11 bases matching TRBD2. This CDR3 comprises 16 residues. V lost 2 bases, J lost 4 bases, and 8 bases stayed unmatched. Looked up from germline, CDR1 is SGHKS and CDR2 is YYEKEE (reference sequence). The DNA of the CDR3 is TGTGCCAGCAGCTTCAGGCTAGCGGGGGGCGGGTACGAGCAGTACTTC. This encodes CASSFRLAGGGYEQYF.

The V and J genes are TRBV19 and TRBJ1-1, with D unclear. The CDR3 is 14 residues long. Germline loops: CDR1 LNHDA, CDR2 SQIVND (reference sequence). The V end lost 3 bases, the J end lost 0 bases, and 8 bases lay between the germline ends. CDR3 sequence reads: CASSISGMNTEAFF. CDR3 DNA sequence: TGTGCCAGTAGTATCTCAGGAATGAACACTGAAGCTTTCTTT.

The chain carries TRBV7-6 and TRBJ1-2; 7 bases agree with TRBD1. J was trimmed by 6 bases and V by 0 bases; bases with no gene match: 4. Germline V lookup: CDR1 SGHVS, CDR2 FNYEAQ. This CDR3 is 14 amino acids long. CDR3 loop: CASSLALGGNGYTF. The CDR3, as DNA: TGTGCCAGCAGCTTAGCGTTAGGGGGCAATGGCTACACCTTC. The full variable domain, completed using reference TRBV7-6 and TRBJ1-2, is GAGVSQSPRYKVTKRGQDVALRCDPISGHVSLYWYRQALGQGPEFLTYFNYEAQQDKSGLPNDRFSAERPEGSISTLTIQRTEQRDSAMYRCASSLALGGNGYTFGSGTRLTVV.

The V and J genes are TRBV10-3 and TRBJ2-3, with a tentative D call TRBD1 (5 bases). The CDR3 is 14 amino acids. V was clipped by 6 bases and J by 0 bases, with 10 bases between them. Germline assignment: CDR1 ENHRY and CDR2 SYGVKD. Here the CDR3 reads CAISPPGSTDTQYF. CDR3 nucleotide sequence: TGTGCCATCAGCCCCCCAGGGAGCACAGATACGCAGTATTTT.

The CDR3 region has the DNA TGCGCCAGCAGCCTAACAGGGGAAGCTTTCTTT. Protein sequence: CASSLTGEAFF. The chain uses TRBV4-1 and TRBJ1-1; maybe TRBD1 (6 bases). There are 11 residues in the CDR3. Germline V gene sequence: CDR1 MGHRA, CDR2 YSYEKL. V lost 4 bases and J lost 8, with 8 bases in between.

CDR3 in amino acids: CASSLLQLDEQYF. In DNA form, the CDR3 reads TGTGCCAGCAGCTTACTACAGCTCGACGAGCAGTACTTC. The rearrangement uses TRBV7-9 and TRBJ2-7, with no clear D. The CDR3 has 13 residues. In germline, CDR1 is SEHNR, CDR2 FQNEAQ (reference sequence). The V gene lost 2 bases and the J gene lost 5 bases, with 10 bases spanning the gap.

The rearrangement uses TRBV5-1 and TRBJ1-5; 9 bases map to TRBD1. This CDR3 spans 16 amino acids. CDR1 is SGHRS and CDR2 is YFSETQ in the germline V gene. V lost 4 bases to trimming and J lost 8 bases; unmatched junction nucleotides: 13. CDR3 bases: TGCGCCAGCAGCCCTGGGGGGACAGGGCGTGCGGAGCCCCAGCATTTT. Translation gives CASSPGGTGRAEPQHF.

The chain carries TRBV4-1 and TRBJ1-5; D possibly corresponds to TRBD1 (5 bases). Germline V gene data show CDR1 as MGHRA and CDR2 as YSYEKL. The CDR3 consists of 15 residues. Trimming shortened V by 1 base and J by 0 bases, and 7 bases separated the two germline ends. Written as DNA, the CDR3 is TGCGCCAGCAGCCAAGTTCAGGGTAGCAATCAGCCCCAGCATTTT. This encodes CASSQVQGSNQPQHF.

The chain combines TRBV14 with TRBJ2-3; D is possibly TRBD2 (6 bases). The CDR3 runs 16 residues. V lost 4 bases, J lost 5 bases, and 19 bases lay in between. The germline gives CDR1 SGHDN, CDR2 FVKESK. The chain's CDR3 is CASSPRVYVGGDTQYF. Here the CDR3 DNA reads TGTGCCAGCAGCCCGAGGGTGTATGTCGGGGGAGATACGCAGTATTTT.

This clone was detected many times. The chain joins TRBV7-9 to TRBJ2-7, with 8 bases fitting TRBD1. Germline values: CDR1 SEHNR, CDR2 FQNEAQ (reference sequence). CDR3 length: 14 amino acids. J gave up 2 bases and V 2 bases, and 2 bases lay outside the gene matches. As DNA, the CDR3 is TGTGCCAGCAGCTTACAGGGGGCTCCCTACGAGCAGTACTTC. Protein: CASSLQGAPYEQYF. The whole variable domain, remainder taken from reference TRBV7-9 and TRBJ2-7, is DTGVSQNPRHKITKRGQNVTFRCDPISEHNRLYWYRQTLGQGPEFLTYFQNEAQLEKSRLLSDRFSAERPKGSFSTLEIQRTEQGDSAMYLCASSLQGAPYEQYFGPGTRLTVT.